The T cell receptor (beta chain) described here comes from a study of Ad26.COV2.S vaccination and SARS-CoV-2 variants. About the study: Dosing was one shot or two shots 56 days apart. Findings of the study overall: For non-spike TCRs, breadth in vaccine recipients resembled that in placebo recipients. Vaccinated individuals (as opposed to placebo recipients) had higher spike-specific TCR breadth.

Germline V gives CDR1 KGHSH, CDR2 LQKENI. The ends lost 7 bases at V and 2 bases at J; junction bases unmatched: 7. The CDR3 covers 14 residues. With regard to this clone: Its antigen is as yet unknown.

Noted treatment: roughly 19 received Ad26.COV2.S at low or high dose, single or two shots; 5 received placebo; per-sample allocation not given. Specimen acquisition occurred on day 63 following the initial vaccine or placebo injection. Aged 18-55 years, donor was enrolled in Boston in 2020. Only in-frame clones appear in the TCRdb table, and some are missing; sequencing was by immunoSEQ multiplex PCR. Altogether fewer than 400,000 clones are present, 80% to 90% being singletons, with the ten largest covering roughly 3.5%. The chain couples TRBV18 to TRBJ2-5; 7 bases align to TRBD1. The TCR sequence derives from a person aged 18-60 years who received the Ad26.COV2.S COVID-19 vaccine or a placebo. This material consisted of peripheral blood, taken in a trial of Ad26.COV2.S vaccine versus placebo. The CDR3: CASLKGTEQETQYF. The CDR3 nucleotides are TGTGCCAGCTTAAAGGGGACAGAGCAAGAGACCCAGTACTTC.